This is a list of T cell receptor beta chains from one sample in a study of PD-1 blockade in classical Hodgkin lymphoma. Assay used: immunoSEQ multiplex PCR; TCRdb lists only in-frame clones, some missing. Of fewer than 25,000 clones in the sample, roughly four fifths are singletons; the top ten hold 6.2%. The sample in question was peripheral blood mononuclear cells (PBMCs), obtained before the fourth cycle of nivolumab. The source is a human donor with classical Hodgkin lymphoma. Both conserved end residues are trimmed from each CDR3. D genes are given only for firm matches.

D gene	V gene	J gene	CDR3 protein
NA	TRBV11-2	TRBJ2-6	ASSPGTYIGGANVLT
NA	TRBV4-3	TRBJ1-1	ASSQEGGAPLNTEAF
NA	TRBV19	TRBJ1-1	ASSRGHPNTEAF
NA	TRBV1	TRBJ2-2	TSSRELGQLWRPLNTGELF
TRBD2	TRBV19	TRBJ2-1	ASRQGLARNEQF
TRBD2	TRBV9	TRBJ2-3	ASSVSGGADTQY
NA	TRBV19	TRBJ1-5	ATLSRGGNQPQH
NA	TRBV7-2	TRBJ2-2	ASSRGGWTGELF
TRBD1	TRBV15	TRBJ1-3	ATSRLDRVPGNTIY
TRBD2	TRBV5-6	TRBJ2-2	ASAWGLAGAGELF
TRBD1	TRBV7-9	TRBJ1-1	ASSLGQGNTEAF
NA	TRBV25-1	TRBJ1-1	ASSVASMNTEAF
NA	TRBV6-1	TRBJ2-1	ASSEIRDHNPDLNEQF
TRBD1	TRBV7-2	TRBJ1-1	ASSFSVRGHTEAF
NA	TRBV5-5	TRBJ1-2	ASSLGVRPAYGYT
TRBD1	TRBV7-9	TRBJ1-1	ASSKRQGASRNTEAF
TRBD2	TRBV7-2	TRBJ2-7	ASSSGRYEQY
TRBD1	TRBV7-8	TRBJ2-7	ASSPLGTGPYEQY
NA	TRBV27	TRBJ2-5	ASSFVDQETQY
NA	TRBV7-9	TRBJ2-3	ASSALGVTDTQY
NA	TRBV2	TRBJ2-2	ASSLTAPNTGELF
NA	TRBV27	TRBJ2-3	ASSPPSGPRITDTQY
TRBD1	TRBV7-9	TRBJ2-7	ASSLAGQGVSYEQY
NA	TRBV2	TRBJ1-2	ASGKGRGYT
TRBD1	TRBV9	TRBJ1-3	ASSPLWTGTGNTIY
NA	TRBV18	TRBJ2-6	ASSSLSGANVLT
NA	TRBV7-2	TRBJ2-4	ASKHVGVAKNIQY
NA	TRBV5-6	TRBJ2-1	ASSPQPGTLTYNEQF
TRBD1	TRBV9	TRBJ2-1	ASSVDVGARQGKRNEQF
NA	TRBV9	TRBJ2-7	ASSVGGVGYYEQY
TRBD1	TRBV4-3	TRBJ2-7	ASSQGTQGAFYEQY
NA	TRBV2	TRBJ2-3	ASSEPLDPRTTDTQY
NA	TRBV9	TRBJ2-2	ASSVEPNTGELF
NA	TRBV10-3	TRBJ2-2	AISGQEAGELF
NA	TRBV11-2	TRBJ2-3	ASSLAVALYGDTQY
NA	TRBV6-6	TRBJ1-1	ASSYLTDEAF
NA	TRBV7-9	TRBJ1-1	ASSSSWTGGTEAF
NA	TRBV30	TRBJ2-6	AWSMGTVSSGANVLT
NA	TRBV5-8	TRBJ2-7	ASSTGLYSYEQY
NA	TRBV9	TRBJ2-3	ASSVELGSAPRY